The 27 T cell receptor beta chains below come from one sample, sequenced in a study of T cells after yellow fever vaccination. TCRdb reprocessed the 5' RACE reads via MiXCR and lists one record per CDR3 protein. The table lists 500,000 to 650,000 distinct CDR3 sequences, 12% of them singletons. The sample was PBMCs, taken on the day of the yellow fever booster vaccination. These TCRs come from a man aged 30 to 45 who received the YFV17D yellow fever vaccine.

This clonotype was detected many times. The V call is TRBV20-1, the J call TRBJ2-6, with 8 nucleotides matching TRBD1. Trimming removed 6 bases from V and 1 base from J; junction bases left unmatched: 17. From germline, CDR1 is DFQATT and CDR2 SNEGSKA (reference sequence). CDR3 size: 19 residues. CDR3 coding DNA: TGCAGTGCGAGACAGTCTCGAAGGACAGGGAGTTCTGGGGCCAACGTCCTGACTTTC. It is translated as CSARQSRRTGSSGANVLTF.

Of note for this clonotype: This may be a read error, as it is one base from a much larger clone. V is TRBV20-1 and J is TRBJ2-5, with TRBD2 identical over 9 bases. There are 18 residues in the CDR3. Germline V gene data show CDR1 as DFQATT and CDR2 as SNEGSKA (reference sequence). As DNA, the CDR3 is TGCTGTGCTACCTCGACTAGCGGAGCGGTTGGAGGGCTGGAGACCCAGTACTTC. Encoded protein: CCATSTSGAVGGLETQYF.

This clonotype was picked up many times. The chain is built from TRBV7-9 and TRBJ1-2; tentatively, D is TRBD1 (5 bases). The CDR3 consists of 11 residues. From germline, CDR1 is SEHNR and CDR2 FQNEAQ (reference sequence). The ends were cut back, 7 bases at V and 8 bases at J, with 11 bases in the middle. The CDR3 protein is CASTHGGGYTF. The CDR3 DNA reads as TGTGCCAGCACCCATGGGGGGGGCTACACCTTC.

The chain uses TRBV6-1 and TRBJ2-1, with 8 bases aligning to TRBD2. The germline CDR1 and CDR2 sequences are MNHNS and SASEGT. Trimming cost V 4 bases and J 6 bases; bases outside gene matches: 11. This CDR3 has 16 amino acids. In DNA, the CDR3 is TGTGCCAGCAGTGCGCCCGGGACTAGATTATTCAATGAGCAGTTCTTC. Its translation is CASSAPGTRLFNEQFF.

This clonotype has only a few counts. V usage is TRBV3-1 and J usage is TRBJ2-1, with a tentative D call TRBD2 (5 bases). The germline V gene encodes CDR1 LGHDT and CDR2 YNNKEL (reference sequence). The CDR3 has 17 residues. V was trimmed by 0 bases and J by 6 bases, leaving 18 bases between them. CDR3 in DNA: TGTGCCAGCAGCCAAGATTTGCCGGGGTGGGGATCCAATGAGCAGTTCTTC. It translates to CASSQDLPGWGSNEQFF.

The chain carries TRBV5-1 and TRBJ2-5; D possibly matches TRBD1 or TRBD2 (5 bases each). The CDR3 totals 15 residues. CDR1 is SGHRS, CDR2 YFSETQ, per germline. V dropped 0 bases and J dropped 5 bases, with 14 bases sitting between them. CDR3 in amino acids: CASSLEGRGGETQYF. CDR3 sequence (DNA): TGCGCCAGCAGCTTGGAGGGCCGGGGCGGTGAGACCCAGTACTTC.

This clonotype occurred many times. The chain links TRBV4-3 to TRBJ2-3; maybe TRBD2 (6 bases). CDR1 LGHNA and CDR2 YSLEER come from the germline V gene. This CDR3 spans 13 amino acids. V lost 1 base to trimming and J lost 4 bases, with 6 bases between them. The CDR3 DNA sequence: TGCGCCAGCAGCCAAGCGGGGGCAGATACGCAGTATTTT. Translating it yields CASSQAGADTQYF.

CDR3 region: CASSQLPGQGATGELFF. DNA for the CDR3: TGCGCCAGCAGCCAACTGCCGGGACAGGGGGCTACCGGGGAGCTGTTTTTT. The V and J genes are TRBV4-1 and TRBJ2-2; 12 nucleotides line up with TRBD1. V lost 2 bases, J lost 5 bases, and 6 bases stayed unmatched. Germline V gene lookup returns CDR1 MGHRA and CDR2 YSYEKL. This CDR3 comprises 17 residues.

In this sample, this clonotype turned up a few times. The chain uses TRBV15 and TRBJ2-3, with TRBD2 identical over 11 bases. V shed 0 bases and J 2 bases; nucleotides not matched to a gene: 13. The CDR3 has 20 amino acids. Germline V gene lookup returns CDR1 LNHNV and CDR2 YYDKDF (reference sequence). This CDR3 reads CATSRDEVGTSGSFTDTQYF. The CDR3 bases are TGTGCCACCAGCAGAGACGAAGTTGGGACTAGCGGTTCCTTCACAGATACGCAGTATTTT.

The CDR3 spells CASSYSARDSYGYTF. The CDR3 DNA is TGTGCCAGCAGTTACTCGGCGCGCGACAGCTATGGCTACACCTTC. The J gene is TRBJ1-2, the V gene TRBV6-2 or TRBV6-3; TRBD1 might be the D (5 bases). The CDR3 runs to 15 residues. The germline V gene encodes CDR1 MNHEY and CDR2 SVGEGT. With 0 bases removed from V and 4 bases from J, the gap between germline ends came to 12 bases.

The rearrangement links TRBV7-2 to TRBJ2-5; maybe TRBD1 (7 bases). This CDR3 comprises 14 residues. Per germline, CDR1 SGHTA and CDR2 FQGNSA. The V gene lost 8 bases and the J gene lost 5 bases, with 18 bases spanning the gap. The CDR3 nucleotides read TGTGCCAGCGCACGATCAGGGGGGACGGAGACCCAGTACTTC. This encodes CASARSGGTETQYF.

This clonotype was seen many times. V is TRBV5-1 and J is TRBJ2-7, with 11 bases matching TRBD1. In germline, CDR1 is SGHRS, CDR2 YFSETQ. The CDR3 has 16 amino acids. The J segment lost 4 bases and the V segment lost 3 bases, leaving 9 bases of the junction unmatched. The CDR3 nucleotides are TGCGCCAGCAGCTACGGGACAGGGGGAATTGGGTACGAGCAGTACTTC. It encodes CASSYGTGGIGYEQYF.

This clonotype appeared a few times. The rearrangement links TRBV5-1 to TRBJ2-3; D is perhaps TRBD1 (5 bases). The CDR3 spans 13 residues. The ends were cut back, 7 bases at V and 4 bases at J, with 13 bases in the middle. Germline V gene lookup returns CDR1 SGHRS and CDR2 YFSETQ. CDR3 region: CASWVQGSDTQYF. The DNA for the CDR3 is TGCGCCAGCTGGGTTCAGGGCTCAGATACGCAGTATTTT.

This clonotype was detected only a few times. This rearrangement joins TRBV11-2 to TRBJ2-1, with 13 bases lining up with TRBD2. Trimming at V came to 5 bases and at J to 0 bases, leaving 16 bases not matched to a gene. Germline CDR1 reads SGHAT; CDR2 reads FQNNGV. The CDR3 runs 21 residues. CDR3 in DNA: TGTGCCAGCAGCGCCGAAGGAGATCCCGGACTAGCGGGGGACTCCTACAATGAGCAGTTCTTC. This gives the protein CASSAEGDPGLAGDSYNEQFF. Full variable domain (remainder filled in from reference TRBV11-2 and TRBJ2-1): EAGVAQSPRYKIIEKRQSVAFWCNPISGHATLYWYQQILGQGPKLLIQFQNNGVVDDSQLPKDRFSAERLKGVDSTLKIQPAKLEDSAVYLCASSAEGDPGLAGDSYNEQFFGPGTRLTVL.

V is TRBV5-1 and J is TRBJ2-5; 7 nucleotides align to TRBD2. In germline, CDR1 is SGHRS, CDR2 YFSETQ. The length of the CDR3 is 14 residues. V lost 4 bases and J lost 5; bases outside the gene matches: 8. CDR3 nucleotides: TGCGCCAGCAGCCAACTAGCGAGTCGGGAGACCCAGTACTTC. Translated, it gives CASSQLASRETQYF.

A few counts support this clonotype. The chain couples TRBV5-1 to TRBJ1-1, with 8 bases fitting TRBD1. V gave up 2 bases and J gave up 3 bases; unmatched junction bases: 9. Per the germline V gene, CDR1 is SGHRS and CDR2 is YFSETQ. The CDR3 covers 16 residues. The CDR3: CASSFATGVGDTEAFF. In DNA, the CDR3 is TGCGCCAGCAGCTTCGCGACAGGGGTAGGGGACACTGAAGCTTTCTTT.

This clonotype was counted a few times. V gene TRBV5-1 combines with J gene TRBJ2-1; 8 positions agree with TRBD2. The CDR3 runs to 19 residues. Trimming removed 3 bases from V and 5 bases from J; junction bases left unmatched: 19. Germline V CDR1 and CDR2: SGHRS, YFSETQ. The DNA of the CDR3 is TGCGCCAGCAGCTCCCTCCGTAGCGGGAACCCCCGGGCTCACAATGAGCAGTTCTTC. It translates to CASSSLRSGNPRAHNEQFF.

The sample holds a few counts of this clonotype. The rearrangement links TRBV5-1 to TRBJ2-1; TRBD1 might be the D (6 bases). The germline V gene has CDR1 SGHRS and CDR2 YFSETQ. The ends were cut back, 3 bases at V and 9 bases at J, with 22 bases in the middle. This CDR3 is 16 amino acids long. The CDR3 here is CASSSQAVGLGGEQFF. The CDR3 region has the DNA TGCGCCAGCAGCTCACAGGCGGTAGGGCTAGGGGGTGAGCAGTTCTTC.

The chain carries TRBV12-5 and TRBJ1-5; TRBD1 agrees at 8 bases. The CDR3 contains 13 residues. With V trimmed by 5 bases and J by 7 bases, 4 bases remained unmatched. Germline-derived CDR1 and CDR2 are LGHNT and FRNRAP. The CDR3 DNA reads TGTGCTAGTGGTGACAGGGGTTTCCAGCCCCAGCATTTT. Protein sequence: CASGDRGFQPQHF.

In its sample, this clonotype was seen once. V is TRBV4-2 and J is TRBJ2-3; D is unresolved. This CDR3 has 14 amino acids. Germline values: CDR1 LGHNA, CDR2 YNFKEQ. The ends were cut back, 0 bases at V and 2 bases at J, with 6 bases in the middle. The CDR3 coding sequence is TGTGCCAGCAGCCAAGAAGGGCTCACAGATACGCAGTATTTT. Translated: CASSQEGLTDTQYF.

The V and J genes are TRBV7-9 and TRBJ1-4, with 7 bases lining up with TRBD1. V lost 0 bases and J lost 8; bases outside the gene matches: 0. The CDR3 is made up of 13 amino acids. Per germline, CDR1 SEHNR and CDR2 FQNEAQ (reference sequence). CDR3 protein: CASSLATGEKLFF. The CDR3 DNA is TGTGCCAGCAGCTTAGCGACAGGGGAAAAACTGTTTTTT.

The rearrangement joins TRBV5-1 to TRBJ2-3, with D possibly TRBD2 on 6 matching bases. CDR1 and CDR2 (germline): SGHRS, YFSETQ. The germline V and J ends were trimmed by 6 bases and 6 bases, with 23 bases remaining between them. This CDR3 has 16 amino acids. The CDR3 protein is CASTSGVTSYEDTQYF. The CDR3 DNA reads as TGCGCCAGCACCTCGGGAGTAACTTCTTATGAGGATACGCAGTATTTT.

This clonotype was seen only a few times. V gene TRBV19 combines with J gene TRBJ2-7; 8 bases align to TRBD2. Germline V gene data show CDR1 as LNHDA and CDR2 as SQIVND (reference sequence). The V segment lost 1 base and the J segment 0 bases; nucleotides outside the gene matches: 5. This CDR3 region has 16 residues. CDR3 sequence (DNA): TGTGCCAGTAGTATAGTCGGCGGGAGGTACTCCTACGAGCAGTACTTC. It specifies CASSIVGGRYSYEQYF.

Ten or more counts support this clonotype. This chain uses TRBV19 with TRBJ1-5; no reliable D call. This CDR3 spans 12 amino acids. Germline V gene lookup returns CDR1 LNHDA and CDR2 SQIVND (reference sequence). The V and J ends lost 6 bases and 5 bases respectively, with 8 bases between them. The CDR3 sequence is CASSLGDQPQHF. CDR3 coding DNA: TGTGCCAGTAGCCTGGGTGATCAGCCCCAGCATTTT.

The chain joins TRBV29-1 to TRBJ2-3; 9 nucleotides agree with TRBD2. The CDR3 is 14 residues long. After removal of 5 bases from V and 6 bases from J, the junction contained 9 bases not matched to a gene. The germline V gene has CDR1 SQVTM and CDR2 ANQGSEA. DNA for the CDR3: TGCAGCGTTCATCTAGCGGGACGGAGTGATACGCAGTATTTT. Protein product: CSVHLAGRSDTQYF.

The CDR3 is CACCLKRLGRGSYEQYF. The DNA of the CDR3 is TGTGCCTGCTGTTTAAAAAGATTGGGGAGGGGATCCTACGAGCAGTACTTC. V gene TRBV12-3 or TRBV12-4 combines with J gene TRBJ2-7, with 7 bases identical to TRBD2. The CDR3 contains 17 residues. After removal of 11 bases from V and 1 base from J, the junction contained 20 bases not matched to a gene.

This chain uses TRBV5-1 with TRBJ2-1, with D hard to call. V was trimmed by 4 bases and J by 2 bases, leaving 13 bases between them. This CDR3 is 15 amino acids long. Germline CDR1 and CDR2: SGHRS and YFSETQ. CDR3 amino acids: CASSPLAEAYNEQFF. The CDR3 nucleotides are TGCGCCAGCAGCCCCCTCGCGGAAGCCTACAATGAGCAGTTCTTC.